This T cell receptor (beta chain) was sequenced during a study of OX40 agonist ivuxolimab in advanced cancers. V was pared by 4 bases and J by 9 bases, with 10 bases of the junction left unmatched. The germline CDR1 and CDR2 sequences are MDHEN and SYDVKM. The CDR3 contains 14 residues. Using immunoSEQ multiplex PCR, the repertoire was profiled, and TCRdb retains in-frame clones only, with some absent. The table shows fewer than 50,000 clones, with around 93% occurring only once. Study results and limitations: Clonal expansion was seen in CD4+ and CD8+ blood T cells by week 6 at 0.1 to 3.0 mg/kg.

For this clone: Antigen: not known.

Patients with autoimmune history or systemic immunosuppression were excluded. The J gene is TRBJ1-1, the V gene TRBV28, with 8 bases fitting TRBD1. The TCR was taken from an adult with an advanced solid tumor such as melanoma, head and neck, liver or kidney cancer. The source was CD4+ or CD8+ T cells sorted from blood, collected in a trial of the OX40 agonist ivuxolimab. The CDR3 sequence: CASSSRQGARQAFF. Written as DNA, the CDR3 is TGTGCCAGCAGTTCCCGGCAGGGGGCGAGGCAAGCTTTCTTT. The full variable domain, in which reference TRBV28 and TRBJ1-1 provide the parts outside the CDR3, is DVKVTQSSRYLVKRTGEKVFLECVQDMDHENMFWYRQDPGLGLRLIYFSYDVKMKEKGDIPEGYSVSREKKERFSLILESASTNQTSMYLCASSSRQGARQAFFGQGTRLTVV.